This paragraph reports one T cell receptor (beta chain). This sample was included in a study of blood T cell repertoires in COVID-19. On the study more broadly: The United States, Italy and Spain were the sources of the acute and convalescent COVID-19 samples. T cells, B-cell-depleted T cells, or PBMCs supplied cDNA or gDNA.

Per the original methods: Using reference gene primer amplification, nucleated cell counts were estimated. Only in-frame clones appear in the TCRdb table, and some are missing; sequencing was by immunoSEQ multiplex PCR. V and J calls and clone size come straight from that table; D and trimming were deduced from the DNA. Among approximately 170,000 clones listed, roughly 80% were seen once. Enrolled during active infection, Seattle patients were then followed longitudinally. V lost 2 bases to trimming and J lost 7 bases; unmatched junction nucleotides: 6. The CDR3 is 17 amino acids. Per germline, CDR1 LNHDA and CDR2 SQIVND (reference sequence).

This TCR came from a woman in her seventies with COVID-19, enrolled during active disease. V usage is TRBV19 and J usage is TRBJ2-2; 14 bases match TRBD2. Specimen: peripheral blood. CDR3 bases: TGTGCCAGTAGTATAAGGGGACTAGCGGGAGATGTCGGGGAGCTGTTTTTT. This codes for CASSIRGLAGDVGELFF.